These 28 T cell receptor beta chains were sequenced from one sample in a study of CXCR3-negative and CXCR3-positive naive CD8 T cells. Carrying UMI labels, the TRB cDNA libraries were prepared through 5' RACE. TCRdb re-called the 5' RACE reads; one entry per CDR3 protein, DNA not given. This sample's table has about 62,000 distinct CDR3 sequences. What was sequenced was naive CXCR3- CD8+ T cells from blood. Indicated subset: CD45RO-CCR7+CD27+CD95- naive CD8+ T cells lacking CXCR3 (TNR3-). These receptors were obtained from a human donor in good health. Some clones in this sample may be carry-over from other donors' samples.

The rearrangement joins TRBV7-9 to TRBJ2-7; the TRBD2 assignment by TCRdb is unverifiable without DNA. The CDR3 sequence is 16 residues long. CDR1 is SEHNR, CDR2 FQNEAQ, per germline (reference sequence). The CDR3 sequence: CASSPPTGLGLYEQYF.

The V gene is TRBV29-1, the J gene TRBJ2-1; the TCRdb call, TRBD1, lacks DNA for checking. Germline assignment: CDR1 SQVTM and CDR2 ANQGSEA. The CDR3 runs 12 residues. The CDR3 is CSVEDPGYEQFF.

The chain has TRBV27 and TRBJ2-7; with no DNA, the TCRdb D assignment of TRBD1 cannot be verified. The germline V gene encodes CDR1 MNHEY and CDR2 SMNVEV (reference sequence). The CDR3 runs to 14 residues. The CDR3 sequence: CASSLHGQAYEQYF.

J is TRBJ1-1 and V is TRBV12-3 or TRBV12-4; the TCRdb call, TRBD1, lacks DNA for checking. This CDR3 spans 15 amino acids. CDR3 sequence reads: CASTLSRGSGTEAFF.

V gene TRBV24-1 combines with J gene TRBJ2-3; TCRdb's D call, TRBD2, is unchecked because there is no DNA. The CDR3 extends over 15 amino acids. Germline assignment: CDR1 KGHDR and CDR2 SFDVKD. This CDR3 is CATSDDSGDTDTQYF.

This chain connects TRBV7-9 to TRBJ2-5; TCRdb reports TRBD1, a call that lacks DNA to check it against. From germline, CDR1 is SEHNR and CDR2 FQNEAQ (reference sequence). The CDR3 is 13 amino acids. CDR3 in amino acids: CASSPPSQETQYF.

The rearrangement uses TRBV29-1 and TRBJ1-1. The CDR3 has 13 amino acids. Germline V gives CDR1 SQVTM, CDR2 ANQGSEA. The CDR3 spells CSVEDGLNTEAFF.

This chain connects TRBV4-1 to TRBJ2-1; the D call from TCRdb, TRBD2, cannot be confirmed without DNA. Germline loops: CDR1 MGHRA, CDR2 YSYEKL. The CDR3 is 16 amino acids. CDR3: CASSHWAGGMNNEQFF.

The rearrangement links TRBV7-9 to TRBJ2-5; TCRdb reports TRBD1, a call that lacks DNA to check it against. This CDR3 region has 14 residues. Germline V gene data show CDR1 as SEHNR and CDR2 as FQNEAQ (reference sequence). The CDR3 loop is CASSGRDFQETQYF.

This chain connects TRBV5-1 to TRBJ2-4; TCRdb lists TRBD1, though no DNA is available to test this call. The germline gives CDR1 SGHRS, CDR2 YFSETQ. The CDR3 runs 14 residues. CDR3 region: CASSLVLGENIQYF.

The chain employs TRBV4-2 and TRBJ2-7. This CDR3 has 14 residues. Germline V gene data show CDR1 as LGHNA and CDR2 as YNFKEQ. CDR3 residues: CASSQEEGFYEQYF.

The gene calls are TRBV4-1 and TRBJ2-7; TCRdb names TRBD1, which stays unverified in the absence of DNA. Looked up from germline, CDR1 is MGHRA and CDR2 is YSYEKL. This CDR3 has 16 residues. The CDR3 is CASSQDSGAHSYEQYF.

This chain's CDR3 is CASSYIEGARNEKLFF. The chain uses TRBV6-6 and TRBJ1-4; as DNA is missing, the TRBD1 call by TCRdb cannot be tested. The germline V gene has CDR1 MNHNY and CDR2 SVGAGI (reference sequence). The CDR3 has 16 residues.

The chain has TRBV28 and TRBJ2-1; no DNA is available, so the TRBD1 call from TCRdb remains unchecked. The CDR3 covers 14 residues. Per the germline V gene, CDR1 is MDHEN and CDR2 is SYDVKM. CDR3 loop: CASSPRTVYNEQFF.

The J gene is TRBJ2-2, the V gene TRBV5-4; the TCRdb call, TRBD2, lacks DNA for checking. The CDR3 spans 16 residues. CDR1 is SGHNT and CDR2 is YYREEE in the germline V gene (reference sequence). CDR3 sequence reads: CASSLRRLAGTGELFF.

This chain uses TRBV7-2 with TRBJ2-2; TCRdb's D gene call, TRBD1, goes unchecked for lack of DNA. Germline CDR1 is SGHTA and CDR2 is FQGNSA. The CDR3 consists of 14 residues. CDR3 protein: CASSLGWGTGELFF.

The chain uses TRBV29-1 and TRBJ2-3; the D call of TRBD2 rests on TCRdb alone, since no DNA is present to check it. The CDR3 length is 17 residues. The germline CDR1 and CDR2 sequences are SQVTM and ANQGSEA. CDR3 sequence reads: CSVDGTSGGRSTDTQYF.

The rearrangement links TRBV12-3 or TRBV12-4 to TRBJ2-5; TCRdb indicates TRBD1, and absent DNA this call remains unverified. The CDR3 has 15 residues. CDR3 in amino acids: CASSSARADQETQYF.

V usage is TRBV24-1 and J usage is TRBJ1-1. The CDR3 loop spans 14 amino acids. CDR1 is KGHDR and CDR2 is SFDVKD in the germline V gene. Here the CDR3 reads CATSDWGEGTEAFF.

The chain links TRBV15 to TRBJ1-1. CDR1 is LNHNV and CDR2 is YYDKDF in the germline V gene (reference sequence). The length of the CDR3 is 15 residues. Here the CDR3 reads CATSKSPDGSLEAFF.

This rearrangement joins TRBV21-1 to TRBJ2-4; TCRdb names TRBD1, which stays unverified in the absence of DNA. TRBV21-1 corresponds to a pseudogene. The CDR3 loop spans 16 amino acids. CDR3 region: CASSKRKDPLKNIQYF.

The J gene is TRBJ2-2, the V gene TRBV16; lacking DNA, the TRBD1 call made by TCRdb goes unchecked. The germline CDR1 and CDR2 sequences are KGHSY and FQNENV. This CDR3 comprises 14 residues. CDR3 loop: CASNRKQGPGELFF.

The chain combines TRBV27 with TRBJ2-2; as DNA is missing, the TRBD1 call by TCRdb cannot be tested. The germline V gene has CDR1 MNHEY and CDR2 SMNVEV (reference sequence). This CDR3 comprises 12 residues. The CDR3: CATWDGTGELFF.

The chain links TRBV27 to TRBJ1-2; TCRdb returns TRBD1, unconfirmable since there is no DNA. This CDR3 is built from 18 residues. Germline V CDR1 and CDR2: MNHEY, SMNVEV (reference sequence). CDR3 amino acids: CASSLYPGQGGYRDGYTF.

This rearrangement joins TRBV6-2 or TRBV6-3 to TRBJ2-1. CDR1 is MNHEY, CDR2 SVGEGT, per germline. The length of the CDR3 is 12 residues. The CDR3 protein is CASRKGNNEQFF.

The V and J genes are TRBV28 and TRBJ2-7; TCRdb's D gene call, TRBD1, goes unchecked for lack of DNA. Germline CDR1 MDHEN, CDR2 SYDVKM. This CDR3 spans 12 amino acids. The CDR3 sequence is CASSLYGAEQYF.

This sequence joins TRBV6-2 or TRBV6-3 and TRBJ2-4. There are 13 residues in the CDR3. Germline assignment: CDR1 MNHEY and CDR2 SVGEGT. CDR3 protein: CASSHEQVLVQYF.

V is TRBV28 and J is TRBJ2-1; TCRdb selects TRBD2, and the lack of DNA leaves this call unchecked. The V gene's germline CDR1 is MDHEN and CDR2 SYDVKM. The CDR3 covers 14 residues. CDR3 loop: CASREGLAGDEQFF.